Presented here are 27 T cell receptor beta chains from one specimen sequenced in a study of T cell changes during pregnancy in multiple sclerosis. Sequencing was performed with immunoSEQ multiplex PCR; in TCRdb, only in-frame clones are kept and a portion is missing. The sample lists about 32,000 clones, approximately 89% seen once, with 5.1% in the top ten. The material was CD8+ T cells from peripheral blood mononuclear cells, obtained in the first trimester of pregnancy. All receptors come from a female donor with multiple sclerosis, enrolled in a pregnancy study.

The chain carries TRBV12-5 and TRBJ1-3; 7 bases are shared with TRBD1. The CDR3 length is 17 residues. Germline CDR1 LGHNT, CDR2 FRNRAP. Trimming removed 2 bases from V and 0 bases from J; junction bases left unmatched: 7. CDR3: CASGLKRSGGSGNTIYF. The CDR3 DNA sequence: TGTGCTAGTGGTTTGAAACGTTCAGGGGGCTCTGGAAACACCATATATTTT.

The CDR3 sequence: CSSLAGDLAGETQYF. The CDR3 DNA sequence: TGTAGTTCGTTAGCGGGAGACCTTGCGGGGGAGACCCAGTACTTC. The chain links TRBV11-2 to TRBJ2-5, with 9 bases identical to TRBD2. CDR3 length: 15 residues. Germline V gene data show CDR1 as SGHAT and CDR2 as FQNNGV.

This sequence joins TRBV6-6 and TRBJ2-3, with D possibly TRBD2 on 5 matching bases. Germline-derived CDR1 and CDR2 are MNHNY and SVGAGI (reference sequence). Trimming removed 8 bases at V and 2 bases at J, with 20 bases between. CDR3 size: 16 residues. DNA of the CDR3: TGTGCCAGCGGTCCCAGCGAGGGAGTAGACACAGATACGCAGTATTTT. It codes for CASGPSEGVDTDTQYF.

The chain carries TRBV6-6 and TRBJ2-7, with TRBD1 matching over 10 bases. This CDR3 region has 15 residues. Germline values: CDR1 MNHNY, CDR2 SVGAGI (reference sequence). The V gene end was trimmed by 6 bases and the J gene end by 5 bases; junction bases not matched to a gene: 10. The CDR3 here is CASRHPGQGFHEQYF. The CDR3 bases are TGTGCCAGCAGGCATCCGGGACAGGGGTTCCACGAGCAGTACTTC.

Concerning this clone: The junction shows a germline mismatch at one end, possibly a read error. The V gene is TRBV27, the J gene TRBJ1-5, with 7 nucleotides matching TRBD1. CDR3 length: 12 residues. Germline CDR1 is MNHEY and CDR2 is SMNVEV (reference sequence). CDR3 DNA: TGCGGACAGGAGGGGCAGAAACAGCCCCAGCATTTT. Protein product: CGQEGQKQPQHF.

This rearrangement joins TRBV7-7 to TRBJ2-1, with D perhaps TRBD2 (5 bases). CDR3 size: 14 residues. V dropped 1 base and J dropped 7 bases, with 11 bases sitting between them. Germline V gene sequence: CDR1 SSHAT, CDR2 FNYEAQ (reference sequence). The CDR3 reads CASSLGPSPNEQFF. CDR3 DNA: TGTGCCAGCAGCTTAGGCCCTAGCCCTAATGAGCAGTTCTTC.

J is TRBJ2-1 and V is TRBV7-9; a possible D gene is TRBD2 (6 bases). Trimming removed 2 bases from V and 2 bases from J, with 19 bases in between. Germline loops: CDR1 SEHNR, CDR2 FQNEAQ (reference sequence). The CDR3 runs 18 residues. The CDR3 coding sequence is TGTGCCAGCAGCTTACCCCGTAGCGGATTCAAAACCTACAATGAGCAGTTCTTC. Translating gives CASSLPRSGFKTYNEQFF.

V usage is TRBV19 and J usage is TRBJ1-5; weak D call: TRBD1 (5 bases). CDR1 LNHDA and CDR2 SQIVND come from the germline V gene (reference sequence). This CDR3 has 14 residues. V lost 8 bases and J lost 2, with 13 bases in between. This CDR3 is CASSNQGGNQPQHF. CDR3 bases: TGTGCCAGTTCTAATCAGGGTGGCAATCAGCCCCAGCATTTT.

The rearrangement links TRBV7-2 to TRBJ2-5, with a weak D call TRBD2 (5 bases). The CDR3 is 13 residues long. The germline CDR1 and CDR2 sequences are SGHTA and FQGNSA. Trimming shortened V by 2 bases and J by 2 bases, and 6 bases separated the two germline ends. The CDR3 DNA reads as TGTGCCAGCAGCTTATGGGAGCAAGAGACCCAGTACTTC. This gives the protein CASSLWEQETQYF.

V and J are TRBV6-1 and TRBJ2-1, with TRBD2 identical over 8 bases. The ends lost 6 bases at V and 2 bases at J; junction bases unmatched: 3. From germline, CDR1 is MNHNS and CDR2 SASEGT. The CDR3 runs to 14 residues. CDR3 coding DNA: TGTGCCAGCAGAGAGCGGGAGACCTACAATGAGCAGTTCTTC. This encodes CASRERETYNEQFF.

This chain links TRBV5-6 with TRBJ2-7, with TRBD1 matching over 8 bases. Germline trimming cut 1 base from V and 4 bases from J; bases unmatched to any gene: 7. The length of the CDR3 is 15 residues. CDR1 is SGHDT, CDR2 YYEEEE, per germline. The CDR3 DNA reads TGTGCCAGCAGCTTGAAACAGGGGGTTGTGTACGAGCAGTACTTC. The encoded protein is CASSLKQGVVYEQYF. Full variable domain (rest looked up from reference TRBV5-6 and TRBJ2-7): DAGVTQSPTHLIKTRGQQVTLRCSPKSGHDTVSWYQQALGQGPQFIFQYYEEEERQRGNFPDRFSGHQFPNYSSELNVNALLLGDSALYLCASSLKQGVVYEQYFGPGTRLTVT.

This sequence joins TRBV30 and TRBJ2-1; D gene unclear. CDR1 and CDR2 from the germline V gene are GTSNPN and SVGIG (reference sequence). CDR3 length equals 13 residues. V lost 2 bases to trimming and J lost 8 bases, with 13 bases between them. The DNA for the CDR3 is TGTGCCTGGAGTTTGTTCGGGTTCCATGAGCAGTTCTTC. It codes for CAWSLFGFHEQFF.

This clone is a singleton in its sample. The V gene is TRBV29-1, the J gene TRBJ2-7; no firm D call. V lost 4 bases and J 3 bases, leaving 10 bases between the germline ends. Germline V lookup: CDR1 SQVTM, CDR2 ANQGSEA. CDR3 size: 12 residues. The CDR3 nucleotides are TGCAGCGTTGCTGACTTAAACTACGAGCAGTACTTC. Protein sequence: CSVADLNYEQYF.

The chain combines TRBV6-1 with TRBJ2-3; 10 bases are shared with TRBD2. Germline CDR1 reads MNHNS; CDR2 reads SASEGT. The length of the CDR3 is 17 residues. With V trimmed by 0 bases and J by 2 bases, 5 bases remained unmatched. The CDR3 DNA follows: TGTGCCAGCAGTGAAGCAATGCTAGCGGGAGTCACAGATACGCAGTATTTT. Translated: CASSEAMLAGVTDTQYF.

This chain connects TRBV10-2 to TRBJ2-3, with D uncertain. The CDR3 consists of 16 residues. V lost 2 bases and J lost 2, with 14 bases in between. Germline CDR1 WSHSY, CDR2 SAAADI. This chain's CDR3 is CASSEMSEINTDTQYF. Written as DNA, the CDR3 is TGCGCCAGCAGTGAGATGTCAGAAATAAACACAGATACGCAGTATTTT.

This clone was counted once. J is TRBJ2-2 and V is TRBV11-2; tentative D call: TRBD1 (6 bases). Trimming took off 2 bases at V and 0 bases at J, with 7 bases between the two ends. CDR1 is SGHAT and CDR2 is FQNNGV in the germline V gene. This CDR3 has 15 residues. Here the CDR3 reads CASSLQGPNTGELFF. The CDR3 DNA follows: TGTGCCAGCAGCTTACAGGGGCCGAACACCGGGGAGCTGTTTTTT.

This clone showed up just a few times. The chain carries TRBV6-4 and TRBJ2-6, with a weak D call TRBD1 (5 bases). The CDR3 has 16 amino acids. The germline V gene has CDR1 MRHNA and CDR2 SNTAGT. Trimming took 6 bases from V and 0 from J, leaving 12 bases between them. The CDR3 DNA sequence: TGTGCCAGCAGCCCCGACAGTATCTCTGGGGCCAACGTCCTGACTTTC. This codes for CASSPDSISGANVLTF.

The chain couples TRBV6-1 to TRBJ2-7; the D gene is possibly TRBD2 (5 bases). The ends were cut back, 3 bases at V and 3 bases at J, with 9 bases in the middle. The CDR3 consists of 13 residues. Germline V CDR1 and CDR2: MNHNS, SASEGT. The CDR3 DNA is TGTGCCAGCAGTGACCGGGATCACTACGAGCAGTACTTC. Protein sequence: CASSDRDHYEQYF.

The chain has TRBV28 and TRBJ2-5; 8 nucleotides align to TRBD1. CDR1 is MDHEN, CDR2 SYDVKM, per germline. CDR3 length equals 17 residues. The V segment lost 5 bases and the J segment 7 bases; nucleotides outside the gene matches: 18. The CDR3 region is CASSHVLGTGRGGTQYF. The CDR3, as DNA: TGTGCCAGCAGTCATGTCCTCGGGACAGGCCGAGGCGGGACCCAGTACTTC.

The CDR3 is CASSSVGLPVGGYTF. DNA for the CDR3: TGTGCCAGCAGCTCGGTGGGACTGCCGGTTGGCGGCTACACCTTC. The rearrangement joins TRBV5-5 to TRBJ1-2; a weak D match, TRBD1 (5 bases). The CDR3 has 15 amino acids. Trimming took 3 bases from V and 8 from J, leaving 20 bases between them. Germline V gene sequence: CDR1 SGHKS, CDR2 YYEKEE (reference sequence).

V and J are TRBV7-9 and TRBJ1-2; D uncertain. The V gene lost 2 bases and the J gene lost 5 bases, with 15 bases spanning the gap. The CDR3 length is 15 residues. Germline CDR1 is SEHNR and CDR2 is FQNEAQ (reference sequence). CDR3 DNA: TGTGCCAGCAGCTTAATCCGCGGGGTGAAATATGGCTACACCTTC. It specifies CASSLIRGVKYGYTF.

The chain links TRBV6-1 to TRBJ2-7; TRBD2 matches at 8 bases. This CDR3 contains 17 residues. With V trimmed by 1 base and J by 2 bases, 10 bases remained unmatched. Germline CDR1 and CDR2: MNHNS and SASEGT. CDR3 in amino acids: CASSEGSLREVPYEQYF. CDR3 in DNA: TGTGCCAGCAGTGAAGGGTCCTTGCGGGAGGTACCCTACGAGCAGTACTTC.

CDR3 DNA: TGTGCCTGGAGTGGTACAGGGGGAACTTTCTTT. Translated, it gives CAWSGTGGTFF. This rearrangement joins TRBV30 to TRBJ1-1; the match to TRBD1 covers 8 bases. V trimming: 1 base; J trimming: 12 bases; junction bases outside the gene matches: 4. Germline lookup yields CDR1 GTSNPN and CDR2 SVGIG (reference sequence). This CDR3 spans 11 amino acids.

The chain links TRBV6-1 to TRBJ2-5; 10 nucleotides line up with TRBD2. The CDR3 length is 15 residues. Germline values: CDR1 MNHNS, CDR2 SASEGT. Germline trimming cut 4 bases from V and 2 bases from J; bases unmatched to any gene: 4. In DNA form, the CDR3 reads TGTGCCAGCAGTGGGCTAGCGGGAGCTCAAGAGACCCAGTACTTC. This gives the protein CASSGLAGAQETQYF.

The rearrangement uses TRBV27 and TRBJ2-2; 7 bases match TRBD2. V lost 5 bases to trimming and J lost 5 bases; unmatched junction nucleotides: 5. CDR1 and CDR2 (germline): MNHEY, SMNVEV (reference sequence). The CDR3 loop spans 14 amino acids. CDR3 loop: CASSGLVRTGELFF. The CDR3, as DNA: TGTGCCAGCAGTGGACTAGTACGTACCGGGGAGCTGTTTTTT.

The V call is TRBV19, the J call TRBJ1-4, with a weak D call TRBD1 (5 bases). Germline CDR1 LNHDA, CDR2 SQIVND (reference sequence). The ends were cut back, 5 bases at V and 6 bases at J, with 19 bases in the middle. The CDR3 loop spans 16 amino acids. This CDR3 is CASSPFAQGGDEKLFF. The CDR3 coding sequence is TGTGCCAGTAGTCCCTTCGCTCAGGGAGGGGATGAAAAACTGTTTTTT.

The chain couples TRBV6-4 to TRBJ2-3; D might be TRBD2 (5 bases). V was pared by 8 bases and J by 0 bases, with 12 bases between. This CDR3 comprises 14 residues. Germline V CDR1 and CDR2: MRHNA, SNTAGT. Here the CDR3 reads CASAEEGSTDTQYF. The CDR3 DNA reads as TGTGCCAGCGCAGAAGAGGGAAGCACAGATACGCAGTATTTT.